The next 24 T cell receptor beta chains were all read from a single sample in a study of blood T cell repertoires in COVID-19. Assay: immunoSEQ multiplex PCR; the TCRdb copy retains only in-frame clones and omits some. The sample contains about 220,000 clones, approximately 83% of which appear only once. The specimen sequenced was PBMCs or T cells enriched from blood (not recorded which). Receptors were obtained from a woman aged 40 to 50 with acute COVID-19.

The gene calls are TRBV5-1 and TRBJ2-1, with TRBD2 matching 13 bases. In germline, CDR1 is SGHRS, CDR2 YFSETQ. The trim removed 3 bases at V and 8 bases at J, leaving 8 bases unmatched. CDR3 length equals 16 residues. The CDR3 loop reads CASSSTGTSGIYEQFF. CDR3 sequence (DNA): TGCGCCAGCAGCTCCACCGGGACTAGCGGGATATATGAGCAGTTCTTC.

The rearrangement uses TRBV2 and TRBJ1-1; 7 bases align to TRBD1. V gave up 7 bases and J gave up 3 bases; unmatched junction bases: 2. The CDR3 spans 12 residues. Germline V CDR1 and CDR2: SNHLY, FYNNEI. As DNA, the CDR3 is TGTGCCAGCAAACAGGGGTACACTGAAGCTTTCTTT. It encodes CASKQGYTEAFF.

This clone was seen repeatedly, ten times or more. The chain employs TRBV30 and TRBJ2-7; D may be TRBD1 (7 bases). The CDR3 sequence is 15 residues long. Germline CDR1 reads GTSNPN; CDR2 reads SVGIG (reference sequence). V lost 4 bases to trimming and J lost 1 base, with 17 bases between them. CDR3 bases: TGTGCCTGGATAGGAGGAGGGGGCCGATCCTACGAGCAGTACTTC. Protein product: CAWIGGGGRSYEQYF.

In DNA form, the CDR3 reads TGTGCCAGCGCCGGGGAAGGCTATGGCTACACCTTC. It is translated as CASAGEGYGYTF. J is TRBJ1-2 and V is TRBV9; no reliable D call. Trimming left V 7 bases short and J 4 bases short, with 11 bases between. The CDR3 loop spans 12 amino acids. Per germline, CDR1 SGDLS and CDR2 YYNGEE.

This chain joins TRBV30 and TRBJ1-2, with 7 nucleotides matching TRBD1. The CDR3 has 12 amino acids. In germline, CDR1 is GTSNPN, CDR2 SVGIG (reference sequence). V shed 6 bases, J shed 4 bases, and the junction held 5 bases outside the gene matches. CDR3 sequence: CACQGQSYGYTF. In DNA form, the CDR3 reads TGTGCCTGTCAGGGACAGTCCTATGGCTACACCTTC.

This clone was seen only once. This CDR3 reads CARSLEPGQGYGYTF. The CDR3 DNA reads as TGTGCCAGAAGCTTAGAACCGGGACAGGGGTATGGCTACACCTTC. J is TRBJ1-2 and V is TRBV7-5; TRBD1 is taken as the D call from the table, unchecked against the DNA. TRBV7-5 is deemed a pseudogene. This CDR3 is built from 15 residues.

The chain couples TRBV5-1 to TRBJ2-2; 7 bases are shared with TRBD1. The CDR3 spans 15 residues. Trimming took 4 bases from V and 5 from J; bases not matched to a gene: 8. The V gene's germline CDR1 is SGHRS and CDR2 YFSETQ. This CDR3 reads CASSVTGPGTGELFF. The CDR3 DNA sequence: TGCGCCAGCAGCGTGACAGGGCCGGGGACCGGGGAGCTGTTTTTT.

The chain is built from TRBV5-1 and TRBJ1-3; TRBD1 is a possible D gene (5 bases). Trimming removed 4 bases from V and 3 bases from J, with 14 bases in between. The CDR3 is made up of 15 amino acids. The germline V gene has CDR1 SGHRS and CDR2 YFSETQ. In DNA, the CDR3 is TGCGCCAGCAGCACGGACACGGCTCGTGGAAACACCATATATTTT. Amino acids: CASSTDTARGNTIYF.

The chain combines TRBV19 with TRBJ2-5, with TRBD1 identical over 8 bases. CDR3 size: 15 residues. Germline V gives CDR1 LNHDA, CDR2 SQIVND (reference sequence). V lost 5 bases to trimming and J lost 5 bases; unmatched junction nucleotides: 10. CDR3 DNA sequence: TGTGCCAGTAGTGTCTTCGGACAGGGTGACGAGACCCAGTACTTC. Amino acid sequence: CASSVFGQGDETQYF.

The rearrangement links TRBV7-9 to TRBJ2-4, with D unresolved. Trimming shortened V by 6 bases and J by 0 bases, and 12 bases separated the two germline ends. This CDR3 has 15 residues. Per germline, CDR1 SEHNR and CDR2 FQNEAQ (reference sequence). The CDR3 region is CASSLSSLAKNIQYF. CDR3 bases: TGTGCCAGCAGTCTGTCGAGTTTAGCCAAAAACATTCAGTACTTC.

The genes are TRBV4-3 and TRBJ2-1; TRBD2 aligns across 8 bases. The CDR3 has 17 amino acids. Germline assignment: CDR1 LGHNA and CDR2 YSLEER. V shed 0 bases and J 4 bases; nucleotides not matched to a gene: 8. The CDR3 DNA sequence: TGCGCCAGCAGCCAAGATTGGACGGGGGGGTTATACAATGAGCAGTTCTTC. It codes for CASSQDWTGGLYNEQFF.

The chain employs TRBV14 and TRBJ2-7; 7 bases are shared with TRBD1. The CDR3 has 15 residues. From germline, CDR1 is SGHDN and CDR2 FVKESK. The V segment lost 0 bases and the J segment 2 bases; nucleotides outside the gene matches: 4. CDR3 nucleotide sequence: TGTGCCAGCAGCCAAGAAATGAGGGGGCCCTACGAGCAGTACTTC. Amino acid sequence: CASSQEMRGPYEQYF. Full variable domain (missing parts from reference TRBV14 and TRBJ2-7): EAGVTQFPSHSVIEKGQTVTLRCDPISGHDNLYWYRRVMGKEIKFLLHFVKESKQDESGMPNNRFLAERTGGTYSTLKVQPAELEDSGVYFCASSQEMRGPYEQYFGPGTRLTVT.

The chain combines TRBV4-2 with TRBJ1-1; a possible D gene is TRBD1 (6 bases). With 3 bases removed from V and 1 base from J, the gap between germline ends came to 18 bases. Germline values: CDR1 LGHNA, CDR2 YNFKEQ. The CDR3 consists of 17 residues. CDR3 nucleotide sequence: TGTGCCAGCAGCCAGGTGGGCTGGGGACAATCGAACACTGAAGCTTTCTTT. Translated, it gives CASSQVGWGQSNTEAFF.

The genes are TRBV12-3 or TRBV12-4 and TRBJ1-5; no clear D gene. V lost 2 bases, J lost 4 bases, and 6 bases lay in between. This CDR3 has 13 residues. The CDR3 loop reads CASSLPGNQPQHF. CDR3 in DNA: TGTGCCAGCAGTTTACCCGGGAATCAGCCCCAGCATTTT.

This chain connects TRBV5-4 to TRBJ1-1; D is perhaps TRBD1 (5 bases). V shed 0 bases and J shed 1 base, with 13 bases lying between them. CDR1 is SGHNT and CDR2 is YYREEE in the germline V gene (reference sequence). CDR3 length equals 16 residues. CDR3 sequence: CASSLGQRRENTEAFF. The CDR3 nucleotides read TGTGCCAGCAGCTTGGGACAGAGGAGGGAGAACACTGAAGCTTTCTTT.

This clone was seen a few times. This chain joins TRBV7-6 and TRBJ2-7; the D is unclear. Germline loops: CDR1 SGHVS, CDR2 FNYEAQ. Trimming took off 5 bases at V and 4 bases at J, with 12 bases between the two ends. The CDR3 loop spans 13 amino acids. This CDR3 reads CASSPPTGYEQYF. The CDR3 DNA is TGTGCCAGCAGCCCCCCCACGGGTTACGAGCAGTACTTC.

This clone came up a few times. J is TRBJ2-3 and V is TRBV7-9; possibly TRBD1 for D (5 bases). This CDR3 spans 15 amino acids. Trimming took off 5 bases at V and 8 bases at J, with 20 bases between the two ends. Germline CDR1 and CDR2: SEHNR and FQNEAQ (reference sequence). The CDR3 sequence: CASSQNRQIPFTQYF. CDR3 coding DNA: TGTGCCAGCAGCCAAAATCGACAGATTCCATTTACGCAGTATTTT.

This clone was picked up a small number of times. The CDR3 loop reads CASSQSGNYGGYTF. In DNA, the CDR3 is TGTGCCAGCAGCCAGTCAGGGAACTATGGTGGCTACACCTTC. The gene calls are TRBV14 and TRBJ1-2; D possibly corresponds to TRBD1 (5 bases). The V end was cut by 3 bases, the J end by 7 bases, with 15 bases between. The CDR3 runs 14 residues. Germline V gene lookup returns CDR1 SGHDN and CDR2 FVKESK. The variable domain in full, completed from reference TRBV14 and TRBJ1-2, reads EAGVTQFPSHSVIEKGQTVTLRCDPISGHDNLYWYRRVMGKEIKFLLHFVKESKQDESGMPNNRFLAERTGGTYSTLKVQPAELEDSGVYFCASSQSGNYGGYTFGSGTRLTVV.

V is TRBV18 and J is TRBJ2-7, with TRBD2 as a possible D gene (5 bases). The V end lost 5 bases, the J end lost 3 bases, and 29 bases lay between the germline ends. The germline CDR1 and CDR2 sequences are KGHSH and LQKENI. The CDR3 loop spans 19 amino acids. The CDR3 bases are TGTGCCAGCTCATCACAACCTTGCTCTAGCCCTTGGTACTTCTACGAGCAGTACTTC. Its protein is CASSSQPCSSPWYFYEQYF.

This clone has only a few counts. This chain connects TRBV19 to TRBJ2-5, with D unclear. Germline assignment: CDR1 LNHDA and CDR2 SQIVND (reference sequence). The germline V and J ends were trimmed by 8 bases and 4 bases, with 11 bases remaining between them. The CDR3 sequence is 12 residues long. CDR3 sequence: CASPQVGETQYF. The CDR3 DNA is TGTGCCAGTCCGCAGGTCGGAGAGACCCAGTACTTC.

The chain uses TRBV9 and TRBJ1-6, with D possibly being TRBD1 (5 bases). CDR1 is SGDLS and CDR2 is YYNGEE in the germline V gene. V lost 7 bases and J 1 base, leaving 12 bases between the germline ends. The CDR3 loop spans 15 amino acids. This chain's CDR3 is CASARERSYNSPLHF. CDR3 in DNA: TGTGCCAGCGCCAGGGAAAGGTCCTATAATTCACCCCTCCACTTT. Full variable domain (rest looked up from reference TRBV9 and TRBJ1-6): DSGVTQTPKHLITATGQRVTLRCSPRSGDLSVYWYQQSLDQGLQFLIQYYNGEERAKGNILERFSAQQFPDLHSELNLSSLELGDSALYFCASARERSYNSPLHFGNGTRLTVT.

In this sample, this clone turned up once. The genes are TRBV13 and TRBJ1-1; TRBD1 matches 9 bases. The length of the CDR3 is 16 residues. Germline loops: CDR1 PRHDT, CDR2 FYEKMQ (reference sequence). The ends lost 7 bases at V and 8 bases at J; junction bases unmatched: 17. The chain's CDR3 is CASTRGPTGGRKEAFF. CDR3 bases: TGTGCCAGCACGCGAGGCCCAACAGGGGGCAGAAAAGAAGCTTTCTTT.

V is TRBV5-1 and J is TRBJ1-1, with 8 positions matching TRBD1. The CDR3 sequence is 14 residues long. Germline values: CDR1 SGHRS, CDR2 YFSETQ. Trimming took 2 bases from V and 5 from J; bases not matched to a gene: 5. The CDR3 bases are TGCGCCAGCAGCTTAGCCAGGGGGCAGACTGAAGCTTTCTTT. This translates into CASSLARGQTEAFF. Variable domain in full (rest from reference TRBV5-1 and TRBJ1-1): KAGVTQTPRYLIKTRGQQVTLSCSPISGHRSVSWYQQTPGQGLQFLFEYFSETQRNKGNFPGRFSGRQFSNSRSEMNVSTLELGDSALYLCASSLARGQTEAFFGQGTRLTVV.

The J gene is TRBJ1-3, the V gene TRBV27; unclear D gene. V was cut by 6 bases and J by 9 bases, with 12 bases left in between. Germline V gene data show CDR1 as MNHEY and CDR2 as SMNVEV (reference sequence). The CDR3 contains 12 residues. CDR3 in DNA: TGTGCCAGCAGATGGGCAGGCAGCACCATATATTTT. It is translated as CASRWAGSTIYF.